These 14 T cell receptor beta chains were all obtained from the same sample, sequenced in a study of blood T cell repertoires in COVID-19. This table comes from immunoSEQ multiplex PCR, and its TCRdb copy is limited to in-frame clones, with some not included. Of 50,000 to 75,000 clones in the sample, about 80% were seen once. Sequencing was performed on peripheral blood. The receptors come from a woman of 80 years or more with acute or convalescent COVID-19.

The chain joins TRBV19 to TRBJ2-1; 7 positions match TRBD2. CDR1 is LNHDA, CDR2 SQIVND, per germline (reference sequence). Unmatched junction bases numbered 8, after V lost 10 bases and J lost 2 bases. The CDR3 length is 14 residues. This CDR3 reads CATSGLAAYNEQFF. In DNA, the CDR3 is TGTGCCACCTCCGGGCTAGCGGCCTACAATGAGCAGTTCTTC.

The chain has TRBV2 and TRBJ1-2, with TRBD1 matching over 10 bases. The CDR3 is made up of 12 amino acids. V dropped 10 bases and J dropped 8; count of bases not matched to a gene: 7. Germline-derived CDR1 and CDR2 are SNHLY and FYNNEI. Here the CDR3 DNA reads TGTGCCACTACCGACAGGGGGCTAGGCTACACCTTC. It translates to CATTDRGLGYTF.

This sequence joins TRBV4-2 and TRBJ1-4; 7 bases are shared with TRBD1. The V gene's germline CDR1 is LGHNA and CDR2 YNFKEQ. V gave up 0 bases and J gave up 6 bases; unmatched junction bases: 4. The CDR3 has 15 amino acids. The CDR3 region is CASSQDGQAYEKLFF. As DNA, the CDR3 is TGTGCCAGCAGCCAAGACGGACAGGCCTATGAAAAACTGTTTTTT.

This clone was counted a few times. This chain links TRBV7-8 with TRBJ2-2; D may be TRBD1 (5 bases). The CDR3 extends over 14 amino acids. V was cut by 6 bases and J by 0 bases, with 8 bases left in between. The germline V gene has CDR1 SGHVS and CDR2 FQNEAQ. The CDR3 DNA reads TGTGCCAGCAGAGGGGCCTCGAACACCGGGGAGCTGTTTTTT. Translation gives CASRGASNTGELFF.

V usage is TRBV5-1 and J usage is TRBJ1-1; 8 bases map to TRBD1. Germline-derived CDR1 and CDR2 are SGHRS and YFSETQ. The junction had 3 bases not matched to a gene; V was cut back by 1 base and J by 4 bases. The CDR3 totals 14 residues. The CDR3 DNA reads TGCGCCAGCAGCTTGACTACAGGGGGCACTGAAGCTTTCTTT. Residues: CASSLTTGGTEAFF.

The chain has TRBV6-2 or TRBV6-3 and TRBJ2-7, with TRBD2 identical over 10 bases. This CDR3 region has 13 residues. Germline CDR1 reads MNHEY; CDR2 reads SVGEGT. Trimming took 0 bases from V and 9 from J; bases not matched to a gene: 2. Here the CDR3 reads CASSYSASGGQYF. CDR3 bases: TGTGCCAGCAGTTACTCTGCTAGCGGGGGGCAGTACTTC.

The chain couples TRBV3-1 (or the pseudogene TRBV3-2) to TRBJ2-1; 8 positions match TRBD2. Germline V gives CDR1 LGHDT, CDR2 YNNKEL (reference sequence). Trimming cost V 1 base and J 5 bases; bases outside gene matches: 7. The CDR3 totals 16 residues. CDR3 nucleotide sequence: TGTGCCAGCAGCCAAGCCGGAGCGGGGGCCCACAATGAGCAGTTCTTC. This codes for CASSQAGAGAHNEQFF.

For the CDR3, the DNA is TGCGCCAGCAGCTTGCACGGGGAAGAGACCCAGTACTTC. Its translation is CASSLHGEETQYF. This rearrangement joins TRBV5-1 to TRBJ2-5; a weak D match, TRBD2 (5 bases). The CDR3 totals 13 residues. The germline CDR1 and CDR2 sequences are SGHRS and YFSETQ. Trimming shortened V by 1 base and J by 3 bases, and 7 bases separated the two germline ends.

V and J are TRBV11-2 and TRBJ2-7, with TRBD1 matching 8 bases. The V segment lost 4 bases and the J segment 2 bases; nucleotides outside the gene matches: 16. Germline CDR1 SGHAT, CDR2 FQNNGV. There are 18 residues in the CDR3. The CDR3 here is CASSSRPIQGGGTYEQYF. CDR3 bases: TGTGCCAGCAGCTCTAGACCCATACAGGGGGGAGGCACCTACGAGCAGTACTTC. The full variable domain, rest sourced from reference TRBV11-2 and TRBJ2-7, is EAGVAQSPRYKIIEKRQSVAFWCNPISGHATLYWYQQILGQGPKLLIQFQNNGVVDDSQLPKDRFSAERLKGVDSTLKIQPAKLEDSAVYLCASSSRPIQGGGTYEQYFGPGTRLTVT.

The chain links TRBV3-1 (or the pseudogene TRBV3-2) to TRBJ2-5, with 7 bases matching TRBD2. There are 15 residues in the CDR3. Germline CDR1 and CDR2: LGHDT and YNNKEL (reference sequence). Unmatched junction bases numbered 4, after V lost 3 bases and J lost 0 bases. CDR3 bases: TGTGCCAGCAGCCAGTCGACTAGCAACCAAGAGACCCAGTACTTC. Protein: CASSQSTSNQETQYF.

The chain carries TRBV27 and TRBJ2-2; D is unresolved. The CDR3 is 12 residues long. Germline V gene lookup returns CDR1 MNHEY and CDR2 SMNVEV (reference sequence). The ends were cut back, 5 bases at V and 8 bases at J, with 9 bases in the middle. CDR3: CASSRVAGELFF. CDR3 bases: TGTGCCAGCAGTCGTGTGGCAGGGGAGCTGTTTTTT.

The V gene is TRBV28, the J gene TRBJ2-5, with 7 bases identical to TRBD2. Losses at the gene ends were 3 bases for V and 5 bases for J; bases not matched to a gene: 6. The CDR3 length is 14 residues. The V gene's germline CDR1 is MDHEN and CDR2 SYDVKM. The CDR3 DNA reads TGTGCCAGCAGTTTGGGAGGGTGGCGGGAGACCCAGTACTTC. It codes for CASSLGGWRETQYF.

The table lists this clone with a count of one. The chain joins TRBV2 to TRBJ1-6; possibly TRBD1 for D (5 bases). V was cut by 1 base and J by 9 bases, with 7 bases left in between. CDR1 and CDR2 (germline): SNHLY, FYNNEI. The CDR3 totals 13 residues. CDR3: CASSEGGGSPLHF. Written as DNA, the CDR3 is TGTGCCAGCAGTGAAGGGGGGGGTTCACCCCTCCACTTT.

The V gene is TRBV19, the J gene TRBJ1-5; D is undetermined. The V and J ends lost 7 bases and 0 bases respectively, with 10 bases between them. The CDR3 is 14 residues long. CDR1 is LNHDA and CDR2 is SQIVND in the germline V gene (reference sequence). The CDR3 region is CASIDGNSNQPQHF. CDR3 DNA sequence: TGTGCCAGTATAGACGGGAATAGCAATCAGCCCCAGCATTTT.